This T cell receptor beta chain was sequenced for a study of T cells after yellow fever vaccination. Germline assignment: CDR1 SGHRS and CDR2 YFSETQ. This CDR3 region has 14 residues. Trimming shortened V by 4 bases and J by 1 base, and 12 bases separated the two germline ends. TCRdb called the 5' RACE reads again in MiXCR, with one record for every CDR3 protein. The sample has some 670,000 distinct CDR3 sequences, roughly an eighth seen once. This clonotype turned up a few times. This sample comprised PBMCs, obtained on the day of the yellow fever booster vaccination. This chain uses TRBV5-1 with TRBJ2-7; no clear D. The clonotype was recovered from a man aged 25 to 45 who received the YFV17D yellow fever vaccine. This chain's CDR3 is CASSPATTSYEQYF. DNA of the CDR3: TGCGCCAGCAGCCCAGCAACCACTTCCTACGAGCAGTACTTC.